The clone carrying this TCR beta chain was picked up a small number of times. This entry belongs to a study of blood T cell repertoires in COVID-19. Study-wide context: Acute and convalescent COVID-19 specimens originated in the United States, Italy and Spain.

Original handling: For nucleated cells, counts were estimated from reference gene primer amplification. TCRdb's table, derived via immunoSEQ multiplex PCR, lists solely in-frame clones and lacks some. V and J calls plus clone size are reproduced from that table; the DNA served to infer D and trimming. Counted here are 200,000 to 250,000 clones, around 81% occurring once; the ten biggest clones make up about 7.2%. CDR3 length equals 14 residues. The V and J ends lost 7 bases and 5 bases, in that order; junction bases with no gene match: 4. From germline, CDR1 is SGHVS and CDR2 FQNEAQ. The J gene is TRBJ2-2, the V gene TRBV7-8; 10 bases align to TRBD2. Sequencing input: peripheral blood. This clonotype was obtained from a woman in her seventies with acute or convalescent COVID-19. The CDR3 loop reads CASKLAGETGELFF. The DNA of the CDR3 is TGTGCCAGCAAGCTAGCGGGGGAGACCGGGGAGCTGTTTTTT. The whole variable domain, filled in from reference TRBV7-8 and TRBJ2-2, reads GAGVSQSPRYKVAKRGQDVALRCDPISGHVSLFWYQQALGQGPEFLTYFQNEAQLDKSGLPSDRFFAERPEGSVSTLKIQRTQQEDSAVYLCASKLAGETGELFFGEGSRLTVL.